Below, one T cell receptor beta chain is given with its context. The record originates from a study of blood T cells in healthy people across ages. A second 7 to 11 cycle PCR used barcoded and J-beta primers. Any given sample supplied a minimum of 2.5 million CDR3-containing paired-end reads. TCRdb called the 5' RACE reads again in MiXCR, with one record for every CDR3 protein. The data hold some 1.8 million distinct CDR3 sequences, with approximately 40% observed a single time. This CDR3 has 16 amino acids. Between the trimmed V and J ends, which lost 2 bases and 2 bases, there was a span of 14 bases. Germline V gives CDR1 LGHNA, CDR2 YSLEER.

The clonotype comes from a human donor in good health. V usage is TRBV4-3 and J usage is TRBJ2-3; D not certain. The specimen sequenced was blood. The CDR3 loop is CASSQSKWATTDTQYF. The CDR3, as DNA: TGCGCCAGCAGCCAATCGAAGTGGGCCACCACAGATACGCAGTATTTT.